The rows below give T cell receptor beta chains drawn from one sample of a study of cytomegalovirus exposure and HLA in healthy donors. Generated by immunoSEQ multiplex PCR, the TCRdb table keeps only in-frame clones and is missing some. The data contain 200,000 or so clones, approximately 80% of them singletons. Sequenced: PBMCs. These receptors were obtained from a man in his forties or fifties in good health and CMV-seronegative. Each CDR3 is given with its conserved first and last residue. The D gene is left open where the match is weak. Size tells how often a clone was seen (once, few, many) or the class of an expanded clone, and some rows leave it out.

abundance | j_gene | d_gene | v_gene | CDR3aa | CDR3nt
. | TRBJ2-1 | TRBD2 | TRBV15 | CATSDTSGRSYNEQFF | TGTGCCACCAGCGATACTAGCGGCCGCTCCTACAATGAGCAGTTCTTC
. | TRBJ2-3 | . | TRBV11-3 | CASSLGTATDTQYF | TGTGCCAGCAGCTTAGGGACTGCCACAGATACGCAGTATTTT
once | TRBJ2-1 | TRBD1 | TRBV5-1 | CASREQGNRYNEQFF | TGCGCCAGCAGAGAACAGGGGAACCGCTACAATGAGCAGTTCTTC
. | TRBJ1-1 | . | TRBV25-1 | CASSELVGSEAFF | TGTGCCAGCAGTGAATTGGTTGGCAGTGAAGCTTTCTTT
. | TRBJ2-1 | . | TRBV7-2 | CASSFDSYNEQFF | TGTGCCAGCAGCTTCGACTCTTACAATGAGCAGTTCTTC
. | TRBJ1-5 | . | TRBV4-1 | CASSQDPRQGRQPQHF | TGCGCCAGCAGCCAAGACCCCCGGCAGGGTCGGCAGCCCCAGCATTTT
. | TRBJ1-2 | TRBD1 | TRBV6-6 | CASSLLQGSYGYTF | TGTGCCAGCAGCTTACTACAGGGGTCCTATGGCTACACCTTC
. | TRBJ1-5 | . | TRBV5-1 | CASSEEGGNQPQHF | TGCGCCAGCAGCGAGGAGGGCGGCAATCAGCCCCAGCATTTT
. | TRBJ1-4 | . | TRBV19 | CASLSRQGGLSNEKLFF | TGTGCCAGCCTTTCCCGTCAGGGTGGGTTGTCTAATGAAAAACTGTTTTTT
. | TRBJ1-1 | TRBD1 | TRBV4-3 | CASSQGAQGAWNTEAFF | TGCGCCAGCAGCCAAGGGGCGCAGGGGGCTTGGAACACTGAAGCTTTCTTT
. | TRBJ2-1 | TRBD2 | TRBV7-9 | CASSSRSGGAYEQFF | TGTGCCAGCAGCTCCCGTAGCGGGGGGGCGTATGAGCAGTTCTTC
. | TRBJ2-7 | . | TRBV5-1 | CASSLATSTYEQYF | TGCGCCAGCAGCTTGGCCACCAGTACCTACGAGCAGTACTTC
few | TRBJ2-3 | . | TRBV4-3 | CASSQEPGDTQYF | TGCGCCAGCAGCCAAGAACCCGGGGATACGCAGTATTTT
. | TRBJ2-7 | . | TRBV5-4 | CASSPISGVTYEQYF | TGTGCCAGCAGCCCTATTTCGGGAGTGACCTACGAGCAGTACTTC
. | TRBJ2-3 | TRBD1 | TRBV28 | CASSPGTGTSDTQYF | TGTGCCAGCAGTCCCGGGACAGGGACTTCAGATACGCAGTATTTT
. | TRBJ2-7 | . | TRBV7-9 | CSSSYGLRQHEQYF | TGTTCCAGCAGCTACGGATTGAGACAGCACGAGCAGTACTTC
once | TRBJ2-3 | TRBD1 | TRBV27 | CASSGDRGDTQYF | TGTGCCAGCAGTGGAGACAGGGGGGATACGCAGTATTTT
. | TRBJ1-2 | TRBD1 | TRBV18 | CASSPQDETGGDGYTF | TGTGCCAGCTCACCTCAGGACGAGACAGGGGGCGATGGCTACACCTTC
few | TRBJ1-2 | . | TRBV25-1 | CASSEWAEGGYTF | TGTGCCAGCAGTGAATGGGCAGAGGGTGGCTACACCTTC
. | TRBJ2-7 | TRBD1 | TRBV7-9 | CASSPTDRAIYEQYF | TGTGCCAGCAGCCCCACGGACAGGGCGATCTACGAGCAGTACTTC
few | TRBJ1-2 | . | TRBV19 | CATLSRSYGYTF | TGTGCCACCCTGAGCAGGTCCTATGGCTACACCTTC
. | TRBJ1-1 | TRBD1 | TRBV7-9 | CSSSAGIDRVVNTEAFF | TGTTCCAGCAGCGCGGGTATCGACAGGGTTGTAAACACTGAAGCTTTCTTT
. | TRBJ1-5 | . | TRBV19 | CATRIREDGSNQPQHF | TGTGCCACCCGAATCCGGGAGGACGGGAGCAATCAGCCCCAGCATTTT
. | TRBJ2-3 | TRBD2 | TRBV5-3 | CGERGEGGTDTQYF | TGTGGCGAACGGGGGGAGGGCGGCACAGATACGCAGTATTTT
few | TRBJ1-1 | TRBD1 | TRBV5-1 | CASSWGDRGNTEAFF | TGCGCCAGCAGCTGGGGGGACAGGGGGAACACTGAAGCTTTCTTT
. | TRBJ2-7 | . | TRBV30 | CAWRTDSYEQYF | TGTGCCTGGAGGACAGACTCCTACGAGCAGTACTTC
. | TRBJ1-1 | . | TRBV19 | CASSIFPGGYAEAFF | TGTGCCAGTAGTATATTTCCGGGTGGGTACGCTGAAGCTTTCTTT
. | TRBJ1-5 | . | TRBV5-1 | CASSLFRTRYSNQPQHF | TGCGCCAGCAGCTTGTTCAGGACAAGATATAGCAATCAGCCCCAGCATTTT
few | TRBJ1-1 | . | TRBV5-6 | CASSLVQRNTEAFF | TGTGCCAGCAGCTTGGTACAGAGGAACACTGAAGCTTTCTTT
. | TRBJ2-5 | . | TRBV4-1 | CASSLPLRGVQETQYF | TGCGCCAGCAGCCTCCCCCTCAGGGGGGTTCAAGAGACCCAGTACTTC
. | TRBJ1-1 | TRBD1 | TRBV18 | CASSPGTGKSEAFF | TGTGCCAGCTCACCCGGGACAGGGAAGAGTGAAGCTTTCTTT
. | TRBJ2-2 | . | TRBV29-1 | CGTSISGELFF | TGCGGCACTAGCATTTCGGGGGAGCTGTTTTTT
. | TRBJ1-1 | . | TRBV6-5 | CASSFDREAFF | TGTGCCAGCAGTTTTGACAGGGAAGCTTTCTTT
. | TRBJ1-2 | TRBD1 | TRBV5-5 | CASSLHRGLGYGYTF | TGTGCCAGCAGCTTGCACAGGGGGCTTGGCTATGGCTACACCTTC
. | TRBJ2-7 | . | TRBV4-3 | CASSPGLEDRGYEQYF | TGCGCCAGCAGCCCGGGTTTGGAGGACCGTGGCTACGAGCAGTACTTC